Below, one T cell receptor beta chain is given with its context. Clones were sequenced by immunoSEQ multiplex PCR, and TCRdb holds only the in-frame ones, with some missing. Among 450,000 to 500,000 clones listed, around 80% were seen once. The sample is drawn from a study of shared clonotypes between healthy human individuals. V shed 0 bases and J shed 0 bases, with 14 bases lying between them. The CDR3 runs 17 residues. The chain couples TRBV23-1 to TRBJ1-1, with TRBD1 as a possible D gene (6 bases). TRBV23-1 is an ORF for which the function is uncertain. Material: PBMCs. The clonotype originates from a middle-aged woman in good health. Some clones in this sample may be carry-over from other donors' samples. The CDR3 is CASSQSGPGVLNTEAFF. DNA for the CDR3: TGCGCCAGCAGTCAATCCGGGCCAGGGGTACTGAACACTGAAGCTTTCTTT.